The rows below give T cell receptor beta chains drawn from one sample of a study of cytotoxic CD8 clonotypes in ibrutinib-treated CLL. Sequenced by immunoSEQ multiplex PCR; TCRdb stores in-frame clones only, minus some. Found here are several thousand clones, 70% to 85% of them singletons; the top ten hold 3.8%. The sequencing used PBMCs, collected before ibrutinib treatment. The receptors here all came from a human donor with chronic lymphocytic leukemia. Each CDR3 is given with its conserved first and last residue. The order of the fields is J gene, D gene, clone size, V gene, CDR3 DNA, CDR3 protein. D genes are given only for firm matches. The size entry is marked missing in some rows and otherwise reads once, few, many or a size class.

>TRBJ1-5|-|-|TRBV9
TGTGCCAGCAGCGCCGGAGTCGAGATCGGTCAGCCCCAGCATTTT
CASSAGVEIGQPQHF
>TRBJ2-7|TRBD2|-|TRBV6-6
TGTGCCAGCAGCCCCCCGGCGGGAGGGGCCCTCGAGCAGTACTTC
CASSPPAGGALEQYF
>TRBJ1-1|-|-|TRBV2
TGTGCCAGCAGTGAAGCGTCAGAGAACACTGAAGCTTTCTTT
CASSEASENTEAFF
>TRBJ2-2|TRBD2|-|TRBV7-6
TGTGCCAGCAGCTTAGAGTCCCTAGCAGGGAGGGCCGGGGAGCTGTTTTTT
CASSLESLAGRAGELFF
>TRBJ2-5|-|-|TRBV28
TGTGCCAGCTCGCCCCTCGGACAGCTGCAAGAGACCCAGTACTTC
CASSPLGQLQETQYF
>TRBJ2-7|TRBD1|-|TRBV27
TGTGCCAGCAGTTTTGACAGGGGTTTCTTC
CASSFDRGFF
>TRBJ2-1|-|-|TRBV28
TGTGCCAGCAGTTTGGAGGGGGGCAGAAATGAGCAGTTCTTC
CASSLEGGRNEQFF
>TRBJ2-2|TRBD2|-|TRBV7-6
TGTGCCAGCAGTCCCGATAGCGGGGTTCGGACCGGGGAGCTGTTTTTT
CASSPDSGVRTGELFF
>TRBJ1-6|-|few|TRBV27
TGTGCCAGCAGTGGGAGGAGCTCCTATAATTCACCCCTCCACTTT
CASSGRSSYNSPLHF
>TRBJ2-1|-|-|TRBV9
TGTGCCAGCAGCGTCCAACAGGTGACTGAGCAGTTCTTC
CASSVQQVTEQFF
>TRBJ1-1|TRBD1|-|TRBV7-9
TGTGCCAGCGGCCGGGGACAGGGTTACACTGAAGCTTTCTTT
CASGRGQGYTEAFF